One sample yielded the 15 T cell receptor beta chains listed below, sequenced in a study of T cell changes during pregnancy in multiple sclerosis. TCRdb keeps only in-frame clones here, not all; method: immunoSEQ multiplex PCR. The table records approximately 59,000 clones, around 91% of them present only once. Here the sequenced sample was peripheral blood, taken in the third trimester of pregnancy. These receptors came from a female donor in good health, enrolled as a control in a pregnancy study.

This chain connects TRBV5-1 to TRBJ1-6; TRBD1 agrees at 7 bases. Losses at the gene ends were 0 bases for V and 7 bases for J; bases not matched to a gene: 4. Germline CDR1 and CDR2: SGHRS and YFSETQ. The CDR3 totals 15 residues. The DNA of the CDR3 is TGCGCCAGCAGCTTGGGTCGGACAGGCAATTCACCCCTCCACTTT. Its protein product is CASSLGRTGNSPLHF.

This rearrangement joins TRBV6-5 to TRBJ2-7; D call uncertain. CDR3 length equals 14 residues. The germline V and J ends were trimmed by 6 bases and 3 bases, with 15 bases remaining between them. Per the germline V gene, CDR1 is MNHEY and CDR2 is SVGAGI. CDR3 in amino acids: CASRPRSMGYEQYF. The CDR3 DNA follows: TGTGCCAGCAGGCCCCGGAGTATGGGCTACGAGCAGTACTTC.

For the CDR3, the DNA is TGTGCCAGCAGCCGCAATACAGGGGCTGGGGAGCTGTTTTTT. Translated, it gives CASSRNTGAGELFF. This sequence joins TRBV14 and TRBJ2-2, with TRBD1 identical over 7 bases. Looked up from germline, CDR1 is SGHDN and CDR2 is FVKESK. This CDR3 is built from 14 residues. Trimming cost V 4 bases and J 8 bases; bases outside gene matches: 7.

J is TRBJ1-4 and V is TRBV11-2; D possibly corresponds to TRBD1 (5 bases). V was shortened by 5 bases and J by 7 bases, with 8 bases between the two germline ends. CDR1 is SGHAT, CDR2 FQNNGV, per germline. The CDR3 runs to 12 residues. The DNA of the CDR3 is TGTGCCAGCAGCCCTAGGGGTGAAAAACTGTTTTTT. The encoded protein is CASSPRGEKLFF.

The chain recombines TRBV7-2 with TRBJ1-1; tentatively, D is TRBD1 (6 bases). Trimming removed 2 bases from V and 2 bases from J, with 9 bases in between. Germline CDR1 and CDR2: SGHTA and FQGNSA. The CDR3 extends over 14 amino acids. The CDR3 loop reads CASSLRGINTEAFF. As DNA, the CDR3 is TGTGCCAGCAGCTTAAGGGGGATAAACACTGAAGCTTTCTTT.

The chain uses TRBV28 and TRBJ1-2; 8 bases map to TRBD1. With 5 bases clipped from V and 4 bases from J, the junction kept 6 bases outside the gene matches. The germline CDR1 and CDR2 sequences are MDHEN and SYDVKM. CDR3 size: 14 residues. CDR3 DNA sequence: TGTGCCAGCAGTACAGGGGGAATTATCTATGGCTACACCTTC. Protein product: CASSTGGIIYGYTF.

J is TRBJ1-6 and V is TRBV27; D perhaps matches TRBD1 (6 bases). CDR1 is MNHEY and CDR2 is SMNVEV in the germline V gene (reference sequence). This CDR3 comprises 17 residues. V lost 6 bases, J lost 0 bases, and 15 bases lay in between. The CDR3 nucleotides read TGTGCCAGCAGAACGACAGGAGCTAGCTCCTATAATTCACCCCTCCACTTT. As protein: CASRTTGASSYNSPLHF.

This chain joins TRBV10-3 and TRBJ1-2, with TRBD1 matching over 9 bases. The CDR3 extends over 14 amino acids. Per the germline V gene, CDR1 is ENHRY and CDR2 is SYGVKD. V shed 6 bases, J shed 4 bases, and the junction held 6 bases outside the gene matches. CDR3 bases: TGTGCCATCAGGCCGGGACAGGGAACCTATGGCTACACCTTC. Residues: CAIRPGQGTYGYTF.

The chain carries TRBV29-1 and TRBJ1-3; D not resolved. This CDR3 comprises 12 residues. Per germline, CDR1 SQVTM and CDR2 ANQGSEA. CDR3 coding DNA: TGCAGTGTGGGCCACTCTGGAAACACCATATATTTT. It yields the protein CSVGHSGNTIYF.

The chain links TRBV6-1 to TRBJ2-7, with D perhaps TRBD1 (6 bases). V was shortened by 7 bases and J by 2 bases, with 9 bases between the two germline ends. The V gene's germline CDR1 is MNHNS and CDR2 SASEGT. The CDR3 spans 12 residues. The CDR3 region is CASTGQTYEQYF. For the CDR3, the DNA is TGTGCCAGCACCGGACAGACCTACGAGCAGTACTTC.

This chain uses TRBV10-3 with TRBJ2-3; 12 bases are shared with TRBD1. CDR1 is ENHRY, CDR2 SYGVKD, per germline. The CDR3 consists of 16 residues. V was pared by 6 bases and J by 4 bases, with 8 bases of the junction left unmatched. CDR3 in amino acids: CAIRRPGQGAADTQYF. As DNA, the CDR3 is TGTGCCATCAGGAGGCCGGGACAGGGGGCTGCAGATACGCAGTATTTT.

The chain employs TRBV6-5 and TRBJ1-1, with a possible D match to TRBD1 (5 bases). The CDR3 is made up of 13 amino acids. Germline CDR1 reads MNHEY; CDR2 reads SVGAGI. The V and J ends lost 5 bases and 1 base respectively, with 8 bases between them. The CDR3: CASSRQTNTEAFF. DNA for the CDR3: TGTGCCAGCAGTCGACAGACGAACACTGAAGCTTTCTTT.

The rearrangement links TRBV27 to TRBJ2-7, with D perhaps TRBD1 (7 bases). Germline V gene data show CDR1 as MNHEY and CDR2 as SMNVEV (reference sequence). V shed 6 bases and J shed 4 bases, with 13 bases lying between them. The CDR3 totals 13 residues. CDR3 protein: CASRAGQHYEQYF. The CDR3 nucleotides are TGTGCCAGCAGGGCGGGACAGCATTACGAGCAGTACTTC.

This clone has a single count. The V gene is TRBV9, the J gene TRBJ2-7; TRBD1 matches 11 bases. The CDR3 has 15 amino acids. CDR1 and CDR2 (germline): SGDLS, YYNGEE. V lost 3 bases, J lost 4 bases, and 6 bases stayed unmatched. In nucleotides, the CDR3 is TGTGCCAGCAGCGGATCCGGGACAGGGGGGTACGAGCAGTACTTC. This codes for CASSGSGTGGYEQYF.

The CDR3 sequence: CASSLTAGGLNEQFF. The CDR3 DNA follows: TGTGCCAGCAGCTTAACGGCGGGGGGGCTTAATGAGCAGTTCTTC. V usage is TRBV7-3 and J usage is TRBJ2-1, with TRBD2 matching 9 bases. This CDR3 is 15 amino acids long. The germline V gene has CDR1 SGHTA and CDR2 FQGTGA. Unmatched junction bases numbered 4, after V lost 0 bases and J lost 7 bases.